This T cell receptor beta chain was captured by sequencing in a study of siplizumab effects on memory and regulatory T cells. Whole-study results and caveats: In unstimulated cells, naive T cells appeared more diverse than memory T cells and seemed major alloresponse contributors. Siplizumab produced a significant reduction in alloreactive sequences that were traceable to unstimulated CD4+ memory cells.

CDR3 size: 13 residues. Trimming shortened V by 5 bases and J by 0 bases, and 7 bases separated the two germline ends. Germline V gene data show CDR1 as SQVTM and CDR2 as ANQGSEA. As concerns this clone: Its antigen is not identified.

Generated by immunoSEQ multiplex PCR, the TCRdb table keeps only in-frame clones and is missing some. The sample lists tens of thousands of clones, approximately 93% seen once, with 0.3% in the top ten. This chain connects TRBV29-1 to TRBJ2-2; D gene unclear. The source of this sequence is a human donor in good health. Source material: non-Treg CD4+ T cells sorted from blood. The CDR3 coding sequence is TGCAGCGTTCAAGCCGCGAACACCGGGGAGCTGTTTTTT. Translated, it gives CSVQAANTGELFF.